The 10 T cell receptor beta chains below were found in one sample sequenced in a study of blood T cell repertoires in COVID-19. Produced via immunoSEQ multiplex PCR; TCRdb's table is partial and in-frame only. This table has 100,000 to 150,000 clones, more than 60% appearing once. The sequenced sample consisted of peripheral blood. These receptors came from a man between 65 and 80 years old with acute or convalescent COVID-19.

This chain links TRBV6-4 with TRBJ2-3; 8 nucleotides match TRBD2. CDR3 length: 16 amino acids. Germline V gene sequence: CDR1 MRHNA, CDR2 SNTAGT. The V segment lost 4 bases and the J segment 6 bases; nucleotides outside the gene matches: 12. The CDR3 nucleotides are TGTGCCAGCAGTGCAATGGGGACTAGGATGGGGGATACGCAGTATTTT. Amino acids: CASSAMGTRMGDTQYF.

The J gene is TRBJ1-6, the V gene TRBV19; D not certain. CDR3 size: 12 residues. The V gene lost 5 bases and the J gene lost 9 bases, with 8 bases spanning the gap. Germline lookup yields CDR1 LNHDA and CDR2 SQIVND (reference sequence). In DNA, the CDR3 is TGTGCCAGTAGTTTTCGAGGTTCACCCCTCCACTTT. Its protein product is CASSFRGSPLHF.

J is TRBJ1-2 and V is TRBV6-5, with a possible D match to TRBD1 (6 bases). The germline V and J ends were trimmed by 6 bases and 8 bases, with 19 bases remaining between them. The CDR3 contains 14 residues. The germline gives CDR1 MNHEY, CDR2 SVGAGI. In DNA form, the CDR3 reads TGTGCCAGCAGCGGGTTACAGGGTGGGGGCGGCTACACCTTC. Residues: CASSGLQGGGGYTF.

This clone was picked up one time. The DNA of the CDR3 is TGTGCCTGGAGTGTACTTACTTTCAATCAGCCCCAGCATTTT. Its translation: CAWSVLTFNQPQHF. This chain joins TRBV30 and TRBJ1-5; D uncertain. The V gene's germline CDR1 is GTSNPN and CDR2 SVGIG (reference sequence). The CDR3 covers 14 residues. Trimming shortened V by 0 bases and J by 3 bases, and 9 bases separated the two germline ends.

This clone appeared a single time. The CDR3 region is CASSYSVGGMNTEAFF. For the CDR3, the DNA is TGTGCCAGCAGTTACTCGGTGGGGGGTATGAACACTGAAGCTTTCTTT. The gene calls are TRBV6-6 and TRBJ1-1, with D maybe TRBD1 (5 bases). V was pared by 0 bases and J by 0 bases, with 11 bases between. CDR1 and CDR2 from the germline V gene are MNHNY and SVGAGI (reference sequence). The CDR3 consists of 16 residues.

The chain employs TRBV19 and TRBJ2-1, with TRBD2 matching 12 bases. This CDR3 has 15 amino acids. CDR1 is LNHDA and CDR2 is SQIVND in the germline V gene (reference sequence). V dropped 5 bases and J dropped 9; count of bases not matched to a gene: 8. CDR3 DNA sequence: TGTGCCAGTAGTTTCCTAGCGGGGGGGCTGGGTGAGCAGTTCTTC. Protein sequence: CASSFLAGGLGEQFF.

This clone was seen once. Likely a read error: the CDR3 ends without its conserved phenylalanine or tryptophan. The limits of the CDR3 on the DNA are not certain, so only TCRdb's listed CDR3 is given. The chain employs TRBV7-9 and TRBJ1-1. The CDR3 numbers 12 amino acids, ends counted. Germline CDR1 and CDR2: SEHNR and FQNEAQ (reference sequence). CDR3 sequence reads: CASSLFFGRQHL.

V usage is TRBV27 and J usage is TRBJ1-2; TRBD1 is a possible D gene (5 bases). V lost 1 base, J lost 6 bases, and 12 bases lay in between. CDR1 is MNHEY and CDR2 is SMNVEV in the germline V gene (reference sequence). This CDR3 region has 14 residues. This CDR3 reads CASSLLAGMDGYTF. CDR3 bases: TGTGCCAGCAGTTTATTGGCAGGGATGGATGGCTACACCTTC.

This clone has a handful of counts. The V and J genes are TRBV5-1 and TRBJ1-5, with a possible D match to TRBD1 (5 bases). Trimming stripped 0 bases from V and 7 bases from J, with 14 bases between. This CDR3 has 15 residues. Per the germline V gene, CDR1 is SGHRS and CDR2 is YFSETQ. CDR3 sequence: CASSLGTSNGQPQHF. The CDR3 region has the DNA TGCGCCAGCAGCTTGGGGACATCAAACGGACAGCCCCAGCATTTT.

CDR3 nucleotide sequence: TGTGCCAGCAGCTTACTCGGGACTCGGGGGTCCCTCCACTTT. The encoded protein is CASSLLGTRGSLHF. The chain carries TRBV7-2 and TRBJ1-6; a weak D match, TRBD1 (5 bases). The length of the CDR3 is 14 residues. Germline-derived CDR1 and CDR2 are SGHTA and FQGNSA. The V and J ends lost 2 bases and 14 bases respectively, with 16 bases between them.